These 25 T cell receptor beta chains share one sample of origin, sequenced in a study of T cells in Graves' hyperthyroidism and ophthalmopathy. TCR beta CDR3 regions were amplified from RNA. Researchers ran a first-round RT-PCR on the TCR CDR3 using the HTBI primer set. TCRdb redid the calling of the multiplex PCR reads with MiXCR, one entry per CDR3 protein. The profile shows 300,000 to 450,000 distinct CDR3 sequences, 15% to 19% of them singletons. Sequenced input: blood. The receptors here all came from a young woman with Graves' hyperthyroidism that later progressed to Graves' ophthalmopathy.

This clonotype turned up a few times. CDR3: CARSRDGYGYTF. In nucleotides, the CDR3 is TGTGCCAGGAGTAGGGACGGCTATGGCTACACCTTC. V usage is TRBV2 and J usage is TRBJ1-2; D may be TRBD1 (5 bases). The V gene lost 9 bases and the J gene lost 4 bases, with 12 bases spanning the gap. From germline, CDR1 is SNHLY and CDR2 FYNNEI. This CDR3 is built from 12 residues.

A few counts support this clonotype. The chain employs TRBV27 and TRBJ2-6, with 11 bases that match TRBD1. The CDR3 covers 17 residues. J was trimmed by 8 bases and V by 5 bases; bases with no gene match: 11. Germline CDR1 reads MNHEY; CDR2 reads SMNVEV (reference sequence). CDR3 in amino acids: CASSPNVGQGASNVLTF. The CDR3 coding sequence is TGTGCCAGCAGTCCCAACGTAGGACAGGGGGCGTCCAACGTCCTGACTTTC.

The V call is TRBV7-9, the J call TRBJ2-1, with 9 bases identical to TRBD2. V trimming: 5 bases; J trimming: 1 base; junction bases outside the gene matches: 9. CDR1 is SEHNR and CDR2 is FQNEAQ in the germline V gene (reference sequence). CDR3 size: 17 residues. Written as DNA, the CDR3 is TGTGCCAGCAGCGGGAACCCGGGACTAGCATCCTACAATGAGCAGTTCTTC. Translation: CASSGNPGLASYNEQFF.

This clonotype showed up just a few times. The chain uses TRBV14 and TRBJ2-7, with 9 nucleotides matching TRBD2. J lost 2 bases, V lost 3 bases, and 8 bases had no gene match. Germline V gene sequence: CDR1 SGHDN, CDR2 FVKESK. The CDR3 is 16 amino acids. The CDR3 sequence is CASSQEDGLAPYEQYF. The CDR3 DNA follows: TGTGCCAGCAGCCAGGAAGATGGACTAGCGCCCTACGAGCAGTACTTC.

This clonotype was observed many times. The CDR3 loop reads CSVEPVQGLDTEAFF. Here the CDR3 DNA reads TGCAGCGTTGAGCCAGTTCAGGGTTTAGACACTGAAGCTTTCTTT. This rearrangement joins TRBV29-1 to TRBJ1-1; a possible D gene is TRBD1 (5 bases). Between the trimmed V and J ends, which lost 3 bases and 3 bases, there was a span of 17 bases. CDR1 is SQVTM, CDR2 ANQGSEA, per germline. The CDR3 runs to 15 residues.

This clonotype was detected many times. J is TRBJ2-1 and V is TRBV4-2; 10 positions agree with TRBD1. The J segment lost 4 bases and the V segment lost 4 bases, leaving 4 bases of the junction unmatched. The CDR3 runs 15 residues. CDR1 LGHNA and CDR2 YNFKEQ come from the germline V gene. The DNA for the CDR3 is TGTGCCAGCAGCCTTTGGACAGGGGGTTACAATGAGCAGTTCTTC. This translates into CASSLWTGGYNEQFF.

This clonotype has a handful of counts. This rearrangement joins TRBV9 to TRBJ2-7; 9 bases are shared with TRBD2. Trimming removed 4 bases from V and 2 bases from J; junction bases left unmatched: 7. The CDR3 extends over 15 amino acids. Per the germline V gene, CDR1 is SGDLS and CDR2 is YYNGEE. CDR3 loop: CASSFGTSLPYEQYF. For the CDR3, the DNA is TGTGCCAGCAGCTTCGGGACTAGCCTTCCCTACGAGCAGTACTTC.

This clonotype occurred a few times. CDR3 nucleotides: TGTGCCAGCAGTTTAGGCGGGTGGGGGTCAATTGCGGATGAGCAGTTCTTC. It translates to CASSLGGWGSIADEQFF. This chain uses TRBV6-1 with TRBJ2-1; D may match TRBD1 or TRBD2 (5 bases each). Germline-derived CDR1 and CDR2 are MNHNS and SASEGT. This CDR3 has 17 amino acids. Trimming stripped 5 bases from V and 8 bases from J, with 25 bases between.

The sample holds many counts of this clonotype. V usage is TRBV9 and J usage is TRBJ1-2; D is possibly TRBD1 (6 bases). The CDR3 loop spans 14 amino acids. Germline V CDR1 and CDR2: SGDLS, YYNGEE. With 0 bases removed from V and 4 bases from J, the gap between germline ends came to 10 bases. The CDR3 coding sequence is TGTGCCAGCAGCGTAGGCGGGGACACCTATGGCTACACCTTC. This codes for CASSVGGDTYGYTF.

The J gene is TRBJ2-2, the V gene TRBV10-3; D is ambiguous. Germline V gene sequence: CDR1 ENHRY, CDR2 SYGVKD. This CDR3 spans 16 amino acids. V was pared by 5 bases and J by 7 bases, with 20 bases between. Here the CDR3 DNA reads TGTGCCATCAGTACCTCTCCGGACCCCCCGGACGGGGAGCTGTTTTTT. This codes for CAISTSPDPPDGELFF.

This clonotype was seen ten or more times. V is TRBV7-8 and J is TRBJ2-1; perhaps TRBD2 as D (6 bases). Trimming stripped 5 bases from V and 5 bases from J, with 19 bases between. This CDR3 has 16 residues. The germline CDR1 and CDR2 sequences are SGHVS and FQNEAQ. The CDR3 spells CASSPDTTGVNNEQFF. CDR3 nucleotides: TGTGCCAGCAGCCCAGATACGACGGGAGTCAACAATGAGCAGTTCTTC.

V gene TRBV4-2 combines with J gene TRBJ2-5; 7 positions agree with TRBD1. V shed 1 base and J 2 bases; nucleotides not matched to a gene: 4. Per germline, CDR1 LGHNA and CDR2 YNFKEQ. The CDR3 spans 15 residues. CDR3 DNA: TGTGCCAGCAGCCAAGGGGCAGGGGGTCAAGAGACCCAGTACTTC. Its translation is CASSQGAGGQETQYF.

The CDR3 nucleotides are TGTGCCAGCAGGCCCGGGACTAGCGGTTACACCGGGGAGCTGTTTTTT. Protein sequence: CASRPGTSGYTGELFF. The chain joins TRBV5-4 to TRBJ2-2, with TRBD2 matching 11 bases. Germline trimming cut 5 bases from V and 3 bases from J; bases unmatched to any gene: 6. The germline CDR1 and CDR2 sequences are SGHNT and YYREEE (reference sequence). This CDR3 spans 16 amino acids. Full variable domain (missing parts from reference TRBV5-4 and TRBJ2-2): ETGVTQSPTHLIKTRGQQVTLRCSSQSGHNTVSWYQQALGQGPQFIFQYYREEENGRGNFPPRFSGLQFPNYSSELNVNALELDDSALYLCASRPGTSGYTGELFFGEGSRLTVL.

In its sample, this clonotype was seen once. This could be a read error, since a much larger clone is one nucleotide away. The chain recombines TRBV7-2 with TRBJ2-7; D unresolved. This CDR3 has 10 residues. Germline V lookup: CDR1 SGHTA, CDR2 FQGNSA. With 8 bases removed from V and 7 bases from J, the gap between germline ends came to 9 bases. The CDR3 here is CASGPTEQYF. CDR3 sequence (DNA): TGTGCCAGCGGACCTACAGAGCAGTACTTC.

About this clonotype: A much larger clone differs from this one at a single base, so this may be a read error. The chain couples TRBV20-1 to TRBJ1-1, with D unclear. The CDR3 is made up of 12 amino acids. V was shortened by 2 bases and J by 0 bases, with 4 bases between the two germline ends. From germline, CDR1 is DFQATT and CDR2 SNEGSKA (reference sequence). CDR3 in DNA: TGCAGTGCTAGAAAGGTGAACACTGAAGCTTTCTTT. As protein: CSARKVNTEAFF.

This chain joins TRBV5-1 and TRBJ2-3; a possible D gene is TRBD2 (7 bases). The germline gives CDR1 SGHRS, CDR2 YFSETQ. Trimming pared 0 bases from V and 0 bases from J, leaving 17 bases between. The CDR3 sequence is 18 residues long. The CDR3, as DNA: TGCGCCAGCAGCTTGGCTGGACAGCTTAGCGGGAGCACAGATACGCAGTATTTT. It yields the protein CASSLAGQLSGSTDTQYF. Based on the CDR3 plus reference TRBV5-1 and TRBJ2-3, the full variable domain is KAGVTQTPRYLIKTRGQQVTLSCSPISGHRSVSWYQQTPGQGLQFLFEYFSETQRNKGNFPGRFSGRQFSNSRSEMNVSTLELGDSALYLCASSLAGQLSGSTDTQYFGPGTRLTVL.

This clonotype was picked up a small number of times. This rearrangement joins TRBV15 to TRBJ2-5; D is ambiguous. The CDR3 is 15 amino acids. The germline CDR1 and CDR2 sequences are LNHNV and YYDKDF (reference sequence). Trimming took off 0 bases at V and 2 bases at J, with 10 bases between the two ends. The CDR3 DNA sequence: TGTGCCACCAGCAGAGATCTGAGTCAGCAAGAGACCCAGTACTTC. As protein: CATSRDLSQQETQYF.

This chain connects TRBV5-1 to TRBJ2-3, with 7 bases aligning to TRBD2. V shed 0 bases, J shed 2 bases, and the junction held 6 bases outside the gene matches. This CDR3 spans 16 amino acids. From germline, CDR1 is SGHRS and CDR2 YFSETQ. Here the CDR3 reads CASSLVTGGPTDTQYF. The CDR3 DNA follows: TGCGCCAGCAGCTTGGTGACGGGAGGCCCCACAGATACGCAGTATTTT.

This clonotype showed up many times. The gene calls are TRBV7-9 and TRBJ2-7, with D tentatively TRBD1 (5 bases). V shed 5 bases and J shed 3 bases, with 17 bases lying between them. Per germline, CDR1 SEHNR and CDR2 FQNEAQ (reference sequence). This CDR3 comprises 15 residues. The CDR3 is CASSQHRTEVYEQYF. The CDR3 DNA follows: TGTGCCAGCAGCCAACACAGGACGGAAGTCTACGAGCAGTACTTC.

This clonotype was counted many times. The CDR3, as DNA: TGTGCCAGCAGTTTCGGGGGACAGCTCCTCGAGGAAAAACTGTTTTTT. This sequence encodes CASSFGGQLLEEKLFF. The chain joins TRBV12-3 or TRBV12-4 to TRBJ1-4; 7 nucleotides align to TRBD1. There are 16 residues in the CDR3. Trimming removed 3 bases from V and 8 bases from J; junction bases left unmatched: 12.

This clonotype was found many times. The chain couples TRBV7-9 to TRBJ2-3; D remains ambiguous. The CDR3 is made up of 17 amino acids. CDR1 and CDR2 (germline): SEHNR, FQNEAQ (reference sequence). Trimming removed 2 bases at V and 2 bases at J, with 17 bases between. The CDR3 DNA reads as TGTGCCAGCAGCTTAAGTTGGCGCTCTTGGAACACAGATACGCAGTATTTT. Translation: CASSLSWRSWNTDTQYF.

This clonotype was observed a few times. The rearrangement links TRBV9 to TRBJ2-1; 15 bases map to TRBD2. Losses at the gene ends were 0 bases for V and 9 bases for J; bases not matched to a gene: 4. The CDR3 totals 16 residues. Germline V gives CDR1 SGDLS, CDR2 YYNGEE. CDR3 coding DNA: TGTGCCAGCAGCGTAGGGTTGGGACTAGCGGGAGGTGAGCAGTTCTTC. Translation: CASSVGLGLAGGEQFF.

In its sample, this clonotype was seen many times. The rearrangement joins TRBV2 to TRBJ2-3, with no clear D. The CDR3 runs 13 residues. CDR1 is SNHLY and CDR2 is FYNNEI in the germline V gene. V was trimmed by 6 bases and J by 2 bases, leaving 9 bases between them. The CDR3 reads CASRSRYTDTQYF. The CDR3 DNA follows: TGTGCCAGCAGGTCGCGGTACACAGATACGCAGTATTTT.

This clonotype was counted many times. The chain has TRBV20-1 and TRBJ2-1; 12 nucleotides match TRBD2. There are 17 residues in the CDR3. Per germline, CDR1 DFQATT and CDR2 SNEGSKA (reference sequence). Unmatched junction bases numbered 15, after V lost 5 bases and J lost 7 bases. The CDR3 DNA follows: TGCAGTGCTCCTCAGCTTCAGACTAGCGGGAGTGAGAATGAGCAGTTCTTC. Amino acids: CSAPQLQTSGSENEQFF.

V usage is TRBV10-3 and J usage is TRBJ2-1; 12 bases map to TRBD1. CDR1 and CDR2 (germline): ENHRY, SYGVKD. The CDR3 has 15 amino acids. J was trimmed by 6 bases and V by 7 bases; bases with no gene match: 7. The CDR3 coding sequence is TGTGCCATCAAGCCGGGACAGGGGGCTGGCAATGAGCAGTTCTTC. As protein: CAIKPGQGAGNEQFF.